The 2 T cell receptor beta chains reported below all come from one sample, sequenced in a study of shared clonotypes between healthy human individuals. The data were produced by immunoSEQ multiplex PCR, yet TCRdb's version contains in-frame clones alone and is incomplete. The table records 2.5 million or so clones, over 85% of them present only once. The sample consisted of naive CD4+ T cells sorted from blood. Subset in this sample: CD45RA+ positively selected. These TCRs come from a man aged 18 to 29 in good health.

V is TRBV7-3 and J is TRBJ2-2; 7 bases are a match to TRBD1. Germline V lookup: CDR1 SGHTA, CDR2 FQGTGA. The CDR3 runs to 15 residues. J was trimmed by 2 bases and V by 2 bases; bases with no gene match: 2. The CDR3: CASSLGDRNTGELFF. CDR3 DNA sequence: TGTGCCAGCAGCTTAGGGGACAGAAACACCGGGGAGCTGTTTTTT.

The chain couples TRBV10-3 to TRBJ1-5; tentatively, D is TRBD1 (5 bases). Germline CDR1 and CDR2: ENHRY and SYGVKD. The CDR3 is 15 amino acids. V dropped 5 bases and J dropped 0 bases, with 11 bases sitting between them. CDR3 residues: CAISWDGYSNQPQHF. CDR3 nucleotides: TGTGCCATCAGTTGGGACGGATATAGCAATCAGCCCCAGCATTTT.